The 23 T cell receptor beta chains below were found in one sample sequenced in a study of blood T cell repertoires in COVID-19. Measured with immunoSEQ multiplex PCR; TCRdb has only the in-frame clones, and not every one. The sample has almost 200,000 clones; 85% are singletons. Sequences were obtained from peripheral blood. These receptors were obtained from a man aged 55-75 years with COVID-19, enrolled during active disease.

The chain links TRBV12-3 or TRBV12-4 to TRBJ2-2; D remains ambiguous. Trimming shortened V by 5 bases and J by 2 bases, and 3 bases separated the two germline ends. The CDR3 sequence is 12 residues long. CDR3 DNA sequence: TGTGCCAGCAGTCCAAACACCGGGGAGCTGTTTTTT. Protein sequence: CASSPNTGELFF.

The DNA of the CDR3 is TGTGCCATCAGTGAGCCCCGGAGGGGTTCGTACGAGCAGTACTTC. This codes for CAISEPRRGSYEQYF. V gene TRBV10-3 combines with J gene TRBJ2-7, with D possibly matching TRBD2 (6 bases). The CDR3 runs 15 residues. Deletions cut 2 bases from V and 4 bases from J, with 15 bases between. The V gene's germline CDR1 is ENHRY and CDR2 SYGVKD.

The chain recombines TRBV28 with TRBJ1-5; D possibly corresponds to TRBD1 (5 bases). Trimming cost V 4 bases and J 7 bases, with 8 bases left between them. The CDR3 contains 12 residues. The germline V gene has CDR1 MDHEN and CDR2 SYDVKM. CDR3 protein: CASSWGEQPQHF. The CDR3 DNA follows: TGTGCCAGCAGTTGGGGCGAGCAGCCCCAGCATTTT.

This clone was seen only once. V and J are TRBV27 and TRBJ2-7; 9 bases map to TRBD1. Germline V gives CDR1 MNHEY, CDR2 SMNVEV (reference sequence). V lost 5 bases to trimming and J lost 1 base; unmatched junction nucleotides: 9. The CDR3 covers 16 residues. CDR3 DNA: TGTGCCAGCAGTAGACAAGCGGGACAGGGATCCTACGAGCAGTACTTC. It codes for CASSRQAGQGSYEQYF.

The chain couples TRBV28 to TRBJ1-6; D unclear. Deletions cut 4 bases from V and 4 bases from J, with 11 bases between. This CDR3 has 15 amino acids. The germline V gene has CDR1 MDHEN and CDR2 SYDVKM. CDR3 sequence reads: CASSSHLVYNSPLHF. The CDR3 region has the DNA TGTGCCAGCAGTTCCCACCTAGTTTATAATTCACCCCTCCACTTT.

This clone was seen a single time. V and J are TRBV28 and TRBJ1-2; D is ambiguous. Trimming pared 4 bases from V and 1 base from J, leaving 7 bases between. The CDR3 runs 13 residues. CDR1 MDHEN and CDR2 SYDVKM come from the germline V gene. The CDR3 nucleotides read TGTGCCAGCAGTTCAGCGGATAACTATGGCTACACCTTC. Translation: CASSSADNYGYTF.

J is TRBJ2-3 and V is TRBV7-9, with 12 bases identical to TRBD2. The germline V gene has CDR1 SEHNR and CDR2 FQNEAQ (reference sequence). Trimming at V came to 5 bases and at J to 5 bases, leaving 14 bases not matched to a gene. CDR3 length: 18 amino acids. The CDR3 DNA reads TGTGCCAGCAGCCCGCTGCGGACTAGCGGGAATCCGGGAGATACGCAGTATTTT. Protein product: CASSPLRTSGNPGDTQYF.

The chain combines TRBV5-8 with TRBJ1-2; the match to TRBD1 covers 7 bases. The CDR3 loop spans 15 amino acids. Germline V CDR1 and CDR2: SGHTS, YDEGEE. The V segment lost 4 bases and the J segment 4 bases; nucleotides outside the gene matches: 10. CDR3 nucleotide sequence: TGTGCCAGCAGCCCGACCGGGACAGTGGTCTATGGCTACACCTTC. Protein product: CASSPTGTVVYGYTF.

V gene TRBV3-1 (or the pseudogene TRBV3-2) combines with J gene TRBJ1-1; maybe TRBD1 (5 bases). Germline V gene lookup returns CDR1 LGHDT and CDR2 YNNKEL (reference sequence). The V gene lost 0 bases and the J gene lost 7 bases, with 9 bases spanning the gap. The CDR3 extends over 13 amino acids. CDR3 loop: CASSQDTGSEAFF. CDR3 sequence (DNA): TGTGCCAGCAGCCAAGATACAGGCAGTGAAGCTTTCTTT.

The V gene is TRBV6-5, the J gene TRBJ2-4, with D perhaps TRBD2 (6 bases). Germline values: CDR1 MNHEY, CDR2 SVGAGI. The CDR3 totals 15 residues. V was trimmed by 2 bases and J by 3 bases, leaving 11 bases between them. The CDR3 DNA sequence: TGTGCCAGCAGTTACATTAGCGGAGTCAAAAACATTCAGTACTTC. This sequence encodes CASSYISGVKNIQYF.

The chain uses TRBV5-1 and TRBJ2-1; D possibly corresponds to TRBD1 (6 bases). Trimming took off 2 bases at V and 0 bases at J, with 15 bases between the two ends. The CDR3 runs 17 residues. Germline CDR1 is SGHRS and CDR2 is YFSETQ. The CDR3 protein is CASSFQGPQSSYNEQFF. CDR3 bases: TGCGCCAGCAGCTTCCAGGGGCCCCAGAGCTCCTACAATGAGCAGTTCTTC.

The genes are TRBV3-1 (or the pseudogene TRBV3-2) and TRBJ1-4; TRBD1 aligns across 7 bases. CDR1 is LGHDT, CDR2 YNNKEL, per germline (reference sequence). The junction had 5 bases not matched to a gene; V was cut back by 1 base and J by 6 bases. The CDR3 contains 15 residues. The CDR3 protein is CASSQGGGGYEKLFF. CDR3 in DNA: TGTGCCAGCAGCCAAGGAGGGGGCGGTTATGAAAAACTGTTTTTT.

This clone was picked up many times. V usage is TRBV7-6 and J usage is TRBJ1-5; D may be TRBD1 (5 bases). Trimming cost V 5 bases and J 3 bases, with 14 bases left between them. Germline V gene lookup returns CDR1 SGHVS and CDR2 FNYEAQ. CDR3 length: 15 amino acids. The CDR3 spells CASSADIGFNQPQHF. CDR3 bases: TGTGCCAGCAGCGCGGACATCGGGTTCAATCAGCCCCAGCATTTT.

The count of this clone is one. This chain connects TRBV19 to TRBJ1-2, with 9 bases that match TRBD1. The germline CDR1 and CDR2 sequences are LNHDA and SQIVND (reference sequence). This CDR3 has 15 residues. With V trimmed by 7 bases and J by 2 bases, 8 bases remained unmatched. The CDR3 here is CASTKSGTGNYGYTF. The CDR3 nucleotides read TGTGCCAGTACTAAAAGCGGGACAGGGAACTATGGCTACACCTTC. Full variable domain (outside the CDR3, taken from reference TRBV19 and TRBJ1-2): DGGITQSPKYLFRKEGQNVTLSCEQNLNHDAMYWYRQDPGQGLRLIYYSQIVNDFQKGDIAEGYSVSREKKESFPLTVTSAQKNPTAFYLCASTKSGTGNYGYTFGSGTRLTVV.

The chain carries TRBV5-1 and TRBJ1-2, with 9 bases matching TRBD1. The CDR3 is made up of 15 amino acids. Trimming took 4 bases from V and 5 from J; bases not matched to a gene: 9. CDR1 is SGHRS and CDR2 is YFSETQ in the germline V gene. This chain's CDR3 is CASSIQQGAGYGYTF. The CDR3, as DNA: TGCGCCAGCAGCATCCAACAGGGGGCAGGGTATGGCTACACCTTC.

Notes on this clone: The identical CDR3 is also encoded by other nucleotide sequences in the sample. V and J are TRBV11-2 and TRBJ1-6; 8 nucleotides agree with TRBD1. This CDR3 is 15 amino acids long. CDR1 and CDR2 from the germline V gene are SGHAT and FQNNGV. V trimming: 1 base; J trimming: 10 bases; junction bases outside the gene matches: 6. The CDR3 loop is CASSLGQGASSPLHF. The DNA for the CDR3 is TGTGCCAGCAGCTTAGGCCAGGGGGCGAGCTCACCCCTCCACTTT.

This chain links TRBV18 with TRBJ1-1; TRBD1 matches at 7 bases. The CDR3 loop spans 15 amino acids. Germline CDR1 and CDR2: KGHSH and LQKENI. V shed 6 bases and J 5 bases; nucleotides not matched to a gene: 12. The CDR3 coding sequence is TGTGCCAGCTCGCTGGAACAGGGGCGTAATACTGAAGCTTTCTTT. Translating gives CASSLEQGRNTEAFF.

The rearrangement joins TRBV7-2 to TRBJ2-3; 7 bases fit TRBD1. The CDR3 totals 16 residues. J was trimmed by 7 bases and V by 5 bases; bases with no gene match: 15. Germline-derived CDR1 and CDR2 are SGHTA and FQGNSA. The CDR3 bases are TGTGCCAGCAGCCTTAGACAGGGAAGAGTTATGAATACGCAGTATTTT. Translation: CASSLRQGRVMNTQYF.

The chain couples TRBV2 to TRBJ1-1; the match to TRBD1 covers 7 bases. V dropped 3 bases and J dropped 3; count of bases not matched to a gene: 4. The CDR3 covers 14 residues. Germline V gene sequence: CDR1 SNHLY, CDR2 FYNNEI. The CDR3 here is CASSDVDRDTEAFF. The DNA for the CDR3 is TGTGCCAGCAGTGACGTCGACAGGGACACTGAAGCTTTCTTT.

The chain employs TRBV20-1 and TRBJ2-1; 9 bases match TRBD1. The CDR3 runs to 11 residues. The germline V gene encodes CDR1 DFQATT and CDR2 SNEGSKA (reference sequence). V shed 5 bases, J shed 10 bases, and the junction held 3 bases outside the gene matches. CDR3 protein: CSARQGGEQFF. The DNA for the CDR3 is TGCAGTGCTCGACAGGGGGGAGAGCAGTTCTTC.

This rearrangement joins TRBV7-2 to TRBJ2-1; D is perhaps TRBD1 (8 bases). With 2 bases removed from V and 8 bases from J, the gap between germline ends came to 13 bases. The CDR3 runs to 14 residues. The germline V gene encodes CDR1 SGHTA and CDR2 FQGNSA. The CDR3 spells CASSLTGGGYEQFF. The DNA of the CDR3 is TGTGCCAGCAGCTTAACAGGGGGGGGCTATGAGCAGTTCTTC.

In this sample, this clone turned up a few times. The chain uses TRBV21-1 and TRBJ2-7; the D call of TRBD1 is as the table states it, not checked on the DNA. TRBV21-1 constitutes a pseudogene. This CDR3 region has 15 residues. The CDR3 loop is CASSNRQVVLREQYF. The CDR3 DNA reads TGTGCCAGCAGCAACCGACAGGTCGTATTGCGGGAGCAGTACTTC.

The genes are TRBV10-3 and TRBJ1-3; D gene ambiguous. The CDR3 spans 13 residues. V shed 5 bases and J shed 0 bases, with 5 bases lying between them. CDR1 and CDR2 (germline): ENHRY, SYGVKD. CDR3 in amino acids: CAISHPSGNTIYF. The CDR3 DNA follows: TGTGCCATCAGTCATCCCTCTGGAAACACCATATATTTT.